This TCR beta chain was sequenced for a study of CD8 T cell repertoires and HIV-1 epitope variants. General observations from the study: No clonotypes responded to the TAALDMSHF plasma variant; roughly 5 recognized KF9, one HW9.

This CDR3 comprises 18 residues. The V gene end was trimmed by 4 bases and the J gene end by 0 bases; junction bases not matched to a gene: 8. Per germline, CDR1 SGDLS and CDR2 YYNGEE. On the immunoSEQ platform, TCR beta CDR3s were sequenced at survey depth. Clones were read by immunoSEQ multiplex PCR, and TCRdb kept only the in-frame ones, dropping some. Of a few thousand clones in the sample, approximately 70% were seen once. The count of this clone is one. The target antigen is unknown. Sequenced input: cultured CD8+ T cells derived from PBMCs. J is TRBJ2-3 and V is TRBV9, with 13 bases that match TRBD2. The TCR originated in a male donor with HIV. The CDR3: CASSSRTSGGTSTDTQYF. Here the CDR3 DNA reads TGTGCCAGCAGCTCCCGGACTAGCGGGGGAACTAGCACAGATACGCAGTATTTT.